Below are 19 T cell receptor beta chains sequenced from a single sample in a study of CD8 T cells in Susac syndrome. An amount of RNA that ranged from roughly 0.5 to 1 ug was reverse transcribed with random hexamers. TCRdb re-analysed the immunoSEQ multiplex PCR reads in MiXCR, keeping a single row per CDR3 protein. Seen here are under 250,000 distinct CDR3 sequences, 85% to 95% observed once, and the top ten hold about 0.07%. The sequenced sample consisted of CD4+ T cells from PBMCs. Receptors originate from a human donor with multiple sclerosis.

The rearrangement uses TRBV6-1 and TRBJ1-1; 8 bases line up with TRBD1. Looked up from germline, CDR1 is MNHNS and CDR2 is SASEGT. The junction had 9 bases not matched to a gene; V was cut back by 7 bases and J by 5 bases. The CDR3 has 14 residues. CDR3 amino acids: CASKTGEGWTEAFF. CDR3 DNA: TGTGCCAGCAAGACAGGGGAAGGTTGGACTGAAGCTTTCTTT.

The rearrangement uses TRBV7-3 and TRBJ2-3; D may be TRBD2 (6 bases). The CDR3 is 18 residues long. Trimming took 4 bases from V and 3 from J, leaving 23 bases between them. Germline CDR1 SGHTA, CDR2 FQGTGA. The CDR3 region is CASSSPGSGAWRTDTQYF. As DNA, the CDR3 is TGTGCCAGCAGCTCGCCGGGTTCGGGAGCTTGGAGGACAGATACGCAGTATTTT.

This CDR3 reads CASSGGLNTEAFF. The CDR3 DNA follows: TGTGCCAGCTCCGGGGGACTGAACACTGAAGCTTTCTTT. The V and J genes are TRBV9 and TRBJ1-1; D may be TRBD1 (5 bases). The CDR3 totals 13 residues. Germline-derived CDR1 and CDR2 are SGDLS and YYNGEE. The V end was cut by 7 bases, the J end by 0 bases, with 10 bases between.

This clonotype was seen a handful of times. This chain joins TRBV13 and TRBJ2-3, with TRBD2 matching over 11 bases. The junction had 2 bases not matched to a gene; V was cut back by 3 bases and J by 3 bases. Germline CDR1 reads PRHDT; CDR2 reads FYEKMQ (reference sequence). The CDR3 is made up of 15 amino acids. CDR3 amino acids: CASSLRLAGTDTQYF. In DNA form, the CDR3 reads TGTGCCAGCAGCTTGCGACTAGCGGGGACAGATACGCAGTATTTT.

CDR3 residues: CAISESSISEQYV. DNA of the CDR3: TGTGCCATCAGTGAGTCGTCCATCTCCGAGCAGTACGTC. J is TRBJ2-7 and V is TRBV10-3; D remains unclear. The V and J ends lost 0 bases and 6 bases respectively, with 9 bases between them. The germline gives CDR1 ENHRY, CDR2 SYGVKD. CDR3 size: 13 residues.

This chain connects TRBV6-1 to TRBJ1-2; 8 bases match TRBD1. Germline values: CDR1 MNHNS, CDR2 SASEGT. The CDR3 runs 16 residues. Germline trimming cut 0 bases from V and 4 bases from J; bases unmatched to any gene: 7. For the CDR3, the DNA is TGTGCCAGCAGTGAAGCCGGACAGGGAGCCGTCTATGGCTACACCTTC. As protein: CASSEAGQGAVYGYTF.

V and J are TRBV19 and TRBJ1-1; D uncertain. This CDR3 spans 13 amino acids. V was cut by 7 bases and J by 3 bases, with 12 bases left in between. The germline V gene has CDR1 LNHDA and CDR2 SQIVND (reference sequence). The CDR3 DNA follows: TGTGCCAGTACGAGGGAGCCGTACACTGAAGCTTTCTTT. Protein: CASTREPYTEAFF.

The J gene is TRBJ2-1, the V gene TRBV2; D unclear. With 4 bases removed from V and 4 bases from J, the gap between germline ends came to 14 bases. This CDR3 spans 15 amino acids. CDR1 SNHLY and CDR2 FYNNEI come from the germline V gene. CDR3 bases: TGTGCCAGCAGTGTTGACCCCTCCCGGTACAATGAGCAGTTCTTC. This gives the protein CASSVDPSRYNEQFF.

The rearrangement links TRBV2 to TRBJ2-7; no clear D gene. Trimming took 8 bases from V and 3 from J, leaving 8 bases between them. Germline V gene data show CDR1 as SNHLY and CDR2 as FYNNEI. The CDR3 has 11 residues. This CDR3 is CASRTHYEQYV. The CDR3 DNA reads TGTGCCAGCCGGACCCACTACGAGCAGTACGTC.

This chain connects TRBV20-1 to TRBJ2-2; D tentatively reads TRBD1 or TRBD2 (5 bases each). CDR1 and CDR2 from the germline V gene are DFQATT and SNEGSKA (reference sequence). The V end was cut by 3 bases, the J end by 4 bases, with 12 bases between. CDR3 size: 14 residues. Here the CDR3 reads CSARQGRGTGELFF. CDR3 coding DNA: TGCAGTGCTAGGCAGGGTCGGGGCACCGGGGAGCTGTTTTTT.

The CDR3 loop reads CASSVAARTNNEQFF. CDR3 DNA: TGTGCCAGCAGCGTAGCGGCACGGACTAACAATGAGCAGTTCTTC. The chain combines TRBV9 with TRBJ2-1; D might be TRBD2 (6 bases). Germline CDR1 reads SGDLS; CDR2 reads YYNGEE. CDR3 length: 15 residues. Trimming removed 0 bases at V and 5 bases at J, with 12 bases between. Based on the CDR3 plus reference TRBV9 and TRBJ2-1, the full variable domain is DSGVTQTPKHLITATGQRVTLRCSPRSGDLSVYWYQQSLDQGLQFLIQYYNGEERAKGNILERFSAQQFPDLHSELNLSSLELGDSALYFCASSVAARTNNEQFFGPGTRLTVL.

The chain employs TRBV9 and TRBJ1-2, with D perhaps TRBD1 (6 bases). Germline V CDR1 and CDR2: SGDLS, YYNGEE. The CDR3 totals 14 residues. Between the trimmed V and J ends, which lost 6 bases and 5 bases, there was a span of 17 bases. The DNA of the CDR3 is TGTGCCAGCAAGGCGGAAGGGGGGACTTATGGCTACACCTTC. Protein product: CASKAEGGTYGYTF. The complete variable domain, with remaining parts taken from reference TRBV9 and TRBJ1-2, reads DSGVTQTPKHLITATGQRVTLRCSPRSGDLSVYWYQQSLDQGLQFLIQYYNGEERAKGNILERFSAQQFPDLHSELNLSSLELGDSALYFCASKAEGGTYGYTFGSGTRLTVV.

The chain recombines TRBV28 with TRBJ1-5; D is possibly TRBD1 (6 bases). The CDR3 contains 14 residues. The V end was cut by 8 bases, the J end by 2 bases, with 13 bases between. Germline V CDR1 and CDR2: MDHEN, SYDVKM. CDR3 coding DNA: TGTGCCAGCTGGGTAAGACAGGGCAATCAGCCCCAGCATTTT. Translated, it gives CASWVRQGNQPQHF.

The chain employs TRBV15 and TRBJ2-7, with TRBD2 matching 7 bases. Germline V gene data show CDR1 as LNHNV and CDR2 as YYDKDF (reference sequence). V gave up 0 bases and J gave up 3 bases; unmatched junction bases: 8. The CDR3 loop spans 16 amino acids. The CDR3: CATSRDLPAGIYEQYF. The CDR3 nucleotides read TGTGCCACCAGCAGAGATCTACCAGCGGGGATCTACGAGCAGTACTTC.

For the CDR3, the DNA is TGCAGTGCTAGAGCTCCTCTCCGAACGTCTGATTCACCCCTCCACTTT. Its protein is CSARAPLRTSDSPLHF. The chain couples TRBV20-1 to TRBJ1-6, with D unclear. This CDR3 spans 16 amino acids. CDR1 and CDR2 (germline): DFQATT, SNEGSKA (reference sequence). V was clipped by 1 base and J by 8 bases, with 18 bases between them.

The chain uses TRBV6-6 and TRBJ2-3, with 11 bases that match TRBD1. The V gene end was trimmed by 1 base and the J gene end by 6 bases; junction bases not matched to a gene: 6. This CDR3 is built from 16 residues. Germline V gene lookup returns CDR1 MNHNY and CDR2 SVGAGI (reference sequence). CDR3: CASSYLGGQGADTQYF. The CDR3 DNA reads TGTGCCAGCAGTTACTTGGGAGGACAGGGGGCTGATACGCAGTATTTT.

V usage is TRBV28 and J usage is TRBJ1-1, with D unresolved. Germline values: CDR1 MDHEN, CDR2 SYDVKM. Between the trimmed V and J ends, which lost 2 bases and 0 bases, there was a span of 7 bases. There are 14 residues in the CDR3. CDR3 sequence: CASSLPGMNTEAFF. Written as DNA, the CDR3 is TGTGCCAGCAGTTTACCCGGGATGAACACTGAAGCTTTCTTT.

This chain joins TRBV12-3 or TRBV12-4 and TRBJ2-1, with TRBD2 identical over 11 bases. Unmatched junction bases numbered 5, after V lost 5 bases and J lost 5 bases. This CDR3 contains 15 residues. For the CDR3, the DNA is TGTGCCAGCAGTATACTAGCGGGAGCCCACAATGAGCAGTTCTTC. This translates into CASSILAGAHNEQFF.

This clonotype was recorded only once. This sequence joins TRBV6-5 and TRBJ1-2; D perhaps matches TRBD1 (5 bases). V was trimmed by 8 bases and J by 4 bases, leaving 8 bases between them. CDR3 length equals 11 residues. CDR1 is MNHEY, CDR2 SVGAGI, per germline. As DNA, the CDR3 is TGTGCCAGCTGGGGGTTCTATGGCTACACCTTC. Encoded protein: CASWGFYGYTF.